Each of the 15 T cell receptor beta chains below was sequenced from the same sample in a study of human T cells and chemical hapten exposure. Stated time point: pre-sensitization, week 0. Treatment given: therapeutic diphenylcyclopropenone sensitization with weekly scalp DPC. TCRdb analysed the RACE reads with MiXCR anew, one entry per CDR3 protein. The sample holds roughly 250,000 distinct CDR3 sequences, 7% to 10% seen once. The sequencing used whole blood, collected in connection with sensitization to the hapten diphenylcyclopropenone (DPC). The receptors come from a woman aged 40 to 50 with alopecia areata. Some clones in this sample may be carry-over from other donors' samples.

V is TRBV21-1 and J is TRBJ2-5; the D call TRBD2 from the table was never checked on the DNA. TRBV21-1 corresponds to a pseudogene. The CDR3 loop spans 16 amino acids. CDR3 region: CASSKALVDASETQYF. The CDR3 DNA is TGTGCCAGCAGCAAAGCCCTAGTAGACGCCTCGGAGACCCAGTACTTC.

This clonotype has just a few counts. The chain uses TRBV5-4 and TRBJ1-4, with 7 positions matching TRBD1. The CDR3 consists of 12 residues. Germline V gives CDR1 SGHNT, CDR2 YYREEE (reference sequence). Trimming took 3 bases from V and 13 from J; bases not matched to a gene: 6. CDR3 in amino acids: CASSSNRGILFF. Written as DNA, the CDR3 is TGTGCCAGCAGCTCAAACAGGGGAATACTGTTTTTT.

This clonotype has more than one count but fewer than ten. The chain uses TRBV20-1 and TRBJ1-2; no reliable D call. Germline V CDR1 and CDR2: DFQATT, SNEGSKA (reference sequence). This CDR3 is built from 14 residues. Trimming stripped 0 bases from V and 4 bases from J, with 12 bases between. Here the CDR3 DNA reads TGCAGTGCTAGAGAACAGAGTGGGAGCTATGGCTACACCTTC. This codes for CSAREQSGSYGYTF.

Points on this clonotype: One end of the junction is discordant with germline, which a read error may explain. The V call is TRBV6-2 or TRBV6-3, the J call TRBJ2-3, with TRBD1 identical over 8 bases. The length of the CDR3 is 13 residues. CDR1 and CDR2 from the germline V gene are MNHEY and SVGEGT. CDR3 in amino acids: CASSNSRQGTQYF. The CDR3 DNA reads TGTGCCAGCAGTAACTCCCGACAGGGGACGCAGTATTTT.

This clonotype was seen more than once but under ten times. The chain is built from TRBV7-2 and TRBJ2-7, with TRBD2 matching 9 bases. CDR3 length: 14 amino acids. Germline CDR1 and CDR2: SGHTA and FQGNSA. V dropped 5 bases and J dropped 6; count of bases not matched to a gene: 8. The CDR3 nucleotides read TGTGCCAGCAGCCCCTTAGCGGGAGTATCCGAGCAGTACTTC. As protein: CASSPLAGVSEQYF.

The rearrangement links TRBV7-2 to TRBJ1-4; D is unclear. The V end lost 0 bases, the J end lost 4 bases, and 9 bases lay between the germline ends. This CDR3 has 15 amino acids. Germline CDR1 is SGHTA and CDR2 is FQGNSA. Here the CDR3 DNA reads TGTGCCAGCAGCTTAGCGTTACGGGGTAATGAAAAACTGTTTTTT. It yields the protein CASSLALRGNEKLFF.

This clonotype was seen a few times. CDR3 in DNA: TGTGCCAGCTCACCAAGAGAAGAAGCAGATACGCAGTATTTT. Protein: CASSPREEADTQYF. The V and J genes are TRBV18 and TRBJ2-3; D gene unclear. The CDR3 contains 14 residues. Germline CDR1 is KGHSH and CDR2 is LQKENI. The ends were cut back, 2 bases at V and 4 bases at J, with 10 bases in the middle.

There are a few counts of this clonotype. V usage is TRBV11-2 and J usage is TRBJ2-7; D is unresolved. Per the germline V gene, CDR1 is SGHAT and CDR2 is FQNNGV. Trimming stripped 5 bases from V and 3 bases from J, with 8 bases between. The CDR3 is 12 amino acids. CDR3: CASSPSYYEQYF. The CDR3 coding sequence is TGTGCCAGCAGCCCAAGTTACTACGAGCAGTACTTC.

This clonotype has more than one count but fewer than ten. The chain combines TRBV7-2 with TRBJ2-1; TRBD1 agrees at 8 bases. With V trimmed by 4 bases and J by 2 bases, 4 bases remained unmatched. Germline V gives CDR1 SGHTA, CDR2 FQGNSA. This CDR3 comprises 15 residues. CDR3 bases: TGTGCCAGCAGCTCCGGACAGGGCCCCTACAATGAGCAGTTCTTC. Amino acid sequence: CASSSGQGPYNEQFF.

The chain has TRBV9 and TRBJ2-1, with unresolved D. The CDR3 is 12 amino acids. V was trimmed by 0 bases and J by 13 bases, leaving 11 bases between them. Germline values: CDR1 SGDLS, CDR2 YYNGEE. In DNA form, the CDR3 reads TGTGCCAGCAGCGTAGGCCGGACCCGCCAGTTCTTC. This translates into CASSVGRTRQFF.

This rearrangement joins TRBV2 to TRBJ2-3; TRBD2 matches at 13 bases. V lost 1 base, J lost 4 bases, and 5 bases stayed unmatched. CDR1 is SNHLY and CDR2 is FYNNEI in the germline V gene. CDR3 length: 17 residues. The CDR3 sequence is CASSEGLLAGGADTQYF. CDR3 bases: TGTGCCAGCAGTGAAGGTTTACTAGCGGGAGGGGCAGATACGCAGTATTTT.

This clonotype was picked up a small number of times. V and J are TRBV28 and TRBJ2-1, with TRBD1 identical over 10 bases. Unmatched junction bases numbered 5, after V lost 2 bases and J lost 4 bases. The CDR3 loop spans 16 amino acids. Germline V gene data show CDR1 as MDHEN and CDR2 as SYDVKM. CDR3: CASSLEDRGRYNEQFF. In DNA form, the CDR3 reads TGTGCCAGCAGTTTAGAGGACAGGGGGAGATACAATGAGCAGTTCTTC.

Worth noting for this clonotype: It may be a read error: a sequence one base away is much more abundant. The chain has TRBV28 and TRBJ1-1; D not certain. Germline lookup yields CDR1 MDHEN and CDR2 SYDVKM. V was trimmed by 5 bases and J by 9 bases, leaving 10 bases between them. The CDR3 runs 11 residues. The CDR3 coding sequence is TGTGCCAGCAGTGGAGGGAGGAAAGCTTTCTTT. This sequence encodes CASSGGRKAFF. Drawing the rest from reference TRBV28 and TRBJ1-1, the complete variable domain is DVKVTQSSRYLVKRTGEKVFLECVQDMDHENMFWYRQDPGLGLRLIYFSYDVKMKEKGDIPEGYSVSREKKERFSLILESASTNQTSMYLCASSGGRKAFFGQGTRLTVV.

The chain joins TRBV7-2 to TRBJ2-7, with TRBD1 as a possible D gene (5 bases). The CDR3 length is 13 residues. Trimming removed 2 bases from V and 7 bases from J, with 12 bases in between. Germline V gene sequence: CDR1 SGHTA, CDR2 FQGNSA. This CDR3 reads CASSLSPQGEQYF. CDR3 in DNA: TGTGCCAGCAGCTTATCGCCCCAGGGAGAGCAGTACTTC.

This clonotype was recorded at least ten times. J is TRBJ2-3 and V is TRBV21-1; no DNA check was done on the table's D call, TRBD1. TRBV21-1 is a listed pseudogene. The CDR3 length is 16 residues. CDR3 DNA sequence: TGTGCCAGCAGCCCGACAGTCTACTCTAGCACAGATACGCAGTATTTT. Protein sequence: CASSPTVYSSTDTQYF.